This T cell receptor beta chain was documented in a study of blood T cell repertoires in COVID-19. Study as a whole: Donors in the United States, Italy and Spain gave samples during acute or convalescent COVID-19. Sample material is recorded as cDNA or gDNA derived from T cells, B-cell-depleted T cells, or PBMCs.

In the authors' methods: Amplification of reference gene primers was used by the study to estimate nucleated cell counts. Generated by immunoSEQ multiplex PCR, the TCRdb table keeps only in-frame clones and is missing some. The V and J calls and clone size are taken from that table; D and trimming were inferred from the DNA. Of more than 250,000 clones in the sample, approximately 89% were seen once. Germline V gives CDR1 LNHNV, CDR2 YYDKDF (reference sequence). The CDR3 length is 15 residues. Trimming removed 0 bases at V and 4 bases at J, with 12 bases between. The chain combines TRBV15 with TRBJ1-2; maybe TRBD1 (5 bases). Material for sequencing was PBMCs or T cells enriched from blood (not recorded which). The source is a woman aged 35 to 49 with acute COVID-19. Written as DNA, the CDR3 is TGTGCCACCAGCAGAGAACTGACAGTAATCTATGGCTACACCTTC. Translated: CATSRELTVIYGYTF. Complete variable domain (other parts from reference TRBV15 and TRBJ1-2): DAMVIQNPRYQVTQFGKPVTLSCSQTLNHNVMYWYQQKSSQAPKLLFHYYDKDFNNEADTPDNFQSRRPNTSFCFLDIRSPGLGDTAMYLCATSRELTVIYGYTFGSGTRLTVV.